One sample yielded the 10 T cell receptor beta chains listed below, sequenced in a study of blood T cell repertoires in COVID-19 (dated by TCRdb to 2020 to 2021). Library generation was performed with the immunoSEQ multiplex PCR assay. TCRdb mirrors the immuneACCESS table, restricted to in-frame sequences. Some clones are absent from its copies; in checked studies, under half trace to an unresolved V gene, and the reason for the others is unknown. The sample table lists more than 75,000 clones, 80% to 90% of them with a count of one. 7.5% to 10% of the sample belongs to the ten largest clones. Material for sequencing was peripheral blood. All receptors come from a woman in her 70s with acute or convalescent COVID-19.

CDR3 protein: CASREQTGGQYGYTF. CDR3 nucleotide sequence: TGTGCCAGCAGGGAACAAACAGGTGGACAGTATGGCTACACCTTC. This chain uses TRBV2 with TRBJ1-2; D perhaps matches TRBD1 (6 bases). Trimming removed 6 bases at V and 5 bases at J, with 19 bases between. Germline assignment: CDR1 SNHLY and CDR2 FYNNEI. CDR3 length: 15 amino acids.

CDR3 protein: CASRAQGNTEAFF. CDR3 bases: TGTGCCAGCAGAGCACAGGGGAACACTGAAGCTTTCTTT. The chain is built from TRBV2 and TRBJ1-1; possibly TRBD1 for D (6 bases). The V end lost 6 bases, the J end lost 1 base, and 9 bases lay between the germline ends. This CDR3 comprises 13 residues. CDR1 SNHLY and CDR2 FYNNEI come from the germline V gene. The full variable domain, with the rest looked up from reference TRBV2 and TRBJ1-1, is EPEVTQTPSHQVTQMGQEVILRCVPISNHLYFYWYRQILGQKVEFLVSFYNNEISEKSEIFDDQFSVERPDGSNFTLKIRSTKLEDSAMYFCASRAQGNTEAFFGQGTRLTVV.

The chain carries TRBV19 and TRBJ1-2; TRBD1 matches 7 bases. The germline V gene encodes CDR1 LNHDA and CDR2 SQIVND (reference sequence). The CDR3 is made up of 14 amino acids. Trimming cost V 7 bases and J 2 bases; bases outside gene matches: 7. CDR3 DNA: TGTGCCAGTAACCGGGACAGCTTAAACTATGGCTACACCTTC. Translating gives CASNRDSLNYGYTF.

V and J are TRBV15 and TRBJ2-5; D gene uncertain. The V gene's germline CDR1 is LNHNV and CDR2 YYDKDF (reference sequence). The V end was cut by 0 bases, the J end by 8 bases, with 7 bases between. CDR3 length: 12 residues. CDR3 coding DNA: TGTGCCACCAGCAGAGATTCTAGAACCCAGTACTTC. It translates to CATSRDSRTQYF.

The chain employs TRBV11-2 and TRBJ1-5, with TRBD1 identical over 8 bases. V dropped 4 bases and J dropped 2; count of bases not matched to a gene: 4. The CDR3 has 15 residues. CDR1 is SGHAT, CDR2 FQNNGV, per germline. This CDR3 is CASSYDRGGNQPQHF. Here the CDR3 DNA reads TGTGCCAGCAGCTACGACAGGGGAGGCAATCAGCCCCAGCATTTT.

V and J are TRBV5-6 and TRBJ2-5, with 8 positions matching TRBD2. Unmatched junction bases numbered 8, after V lost 2 bases and J lost 5 bases. Germline CDR1 and CDR2: SGHDT and YYEEEE. This CDR3 has 15 amino acids. Here the CDR3 DNA reads TGTGCCAGCAGCTTTGCGGGGGGCGCATTGGAGACCCAGTACTTC. Amino acids: CASSFAGGALETQYF. The whole variable domain, filled in from reference TRBV5-6 and TRBJ2-5, reads DAGVTQSPTHLIKTRGQQVTLRCSPKSGHDTVSWYQQALGQGPQFIFQYYEEEERQRGNFPDRFSGHQFPNYSSELNVNALLLGDSALYLCASSFAGGALETQYFGPGTRLLVL.

This clone showed up many times. The same CDR3 also results from other DNA sequences found in this sample. The rearrangement links TRBV14 to TRBJ1-1, with D uncertain. The germline V gene encodes CDR1 SGHDN and CDR2 FVKESK. The CDR3 runs to 13 residues. Trimming removed 4 bases at V and 0 bases at J, with 6 bases between. CDR3 loop: CASSRGLNTEAFF. The CDR3 nucleotides read TGTGCCAGCAGCCGAGGTTTGAACACTGAAGCTTTCTTT.

The chain links TRBV27 to TRBJ1-3; 8 nucleotides align to TRBD1. Germline V lookup: CDR1 MNHEY, CDR2 SMNVEV (reference sequence). The junction had 6 bases not matched to a gene; V was cut back by 6 bases and J by 2 bases. This CDR3 has 15 amino acids. This CDR3 is CASRLQGATGNTIYF. CDR3 DNA sequence: TGTGCCAGCAGACTCCAGGGGGCTACTGGAAACACCATATATTTT.

The chain has TRBV7-2 and TRBJ2-7; D might be TRBD1 (6 bases). V was shortened by 1 base and J by 4 bases, with 11 bases between the two germline ends. The germline V gene encodes CDR1 SGHTA and CDR2 FQGNSA. The CDR3 length is 14 residues. The chain's CDR3 is CASSLEQGYYEQYF. The CDR3 DNA is TGTGCCAGCAGCTTAGAACAGGGATATTACGAGCAGTACTTC.

The chain recombines TRBV5-1 with TRBJ2-1; 11 bases match TRBD2. Germline V gene lookup returns CDR1 SGHRS and CDR2 YFSETQ. The CDR3 has 16 residues. Trimming took 4 bases from V and 3 from J; bases not matched to a gene: 6. The CDR3 DNA reads as TGCGCCAGCAGCCTTGGACTAGCGGGCTTCTACAATGAGCAGTTCTTC. The encoded protein is CASSLGLAGFYNEQFF. Combining the CDR3 with reference TRBV5-1 and TRBJ2-1 gives the whole variable domain KAGVTQTPRYLIKTRGQQVTLSCSPISGHRSVSWYQQTPGQGLQFLFEYFSETQRNKGNFPGRFSGRQFSNSRSEMNVSTLELGDSALYLCASSLGLAGFYNEQFFGPGTRLTVL.